Listed here are 19 T cell receptor beta chains from one sample, sequenced in a study of cytomegalovirus exposure and HLA in healthy donors. The PCR was carried out with 60 Vbeta primers and 13 Jbeta primers. Generated by immunoSEQ multiplex PCR, the TCRdb table keeps only in-frame clones and is missing some. The sample yields roughly 150,000 clones, around 83% seen once. What was sequenced was PBMCs. These receptors were taken from a man younger than 45 in good health and CMV-seropositive.

This clone turned up a few times. This chain uses TRBV5-1 with TRBJ1-1; D remains ambiguous. Germline values: CDR1 SGHRS, CDR2 YFSETQ. This CDR3 has 13 amino acids. Trimming shortened V by 1 base and J by 1 base, and 5 bases separated the two germline ends. In nucleotides, the CDR3 is TGCGCCAGCAGCTTGCTAGGGAACACTGAAGCTTTCTTT. Translating gives CASSLLGNTEAFF.

This clone has more than one count but fewer than ten. V and J are TRBV7-3 and TRBJ1-1; 7 bases line up with TRBD1. This CDR3 spans 13 amino acids. CDR1 SGHTA and CDR2 FQGTGA come from the germline V gene. Germline trimming cut 1 base from V and 4 bases from J; bases unmatched to any gene: 0. CDR3 sequence: CASSLRQGTEAFF. The CDR3 bases are TGTGCCAGCAGCTTAAGACAGGGCACTGAAGCTTTCTTT.

The gene calls are TRBV11-1 and TRBJ1-5; D remains ambiguous. V was cut by 2 bases and J by 4 bases, with 6 bases left in between. This CDR3 has 13 amino acids. CDR1 and CDR2 from the germline V gene are SGHAT and FQDESV (reference sequence). The CDR3 region has the DNA TGTGCCAGCAGCTTAAGCGTGAATCAGCCCCAGCATTTT. Translation gives CASSLSVNQPQHF.

The chain carries TRBV5-1 and TRBJ1-4; D is uncertain. Germline CDR1 SGHRS, CDR2 YFSETQ. With 0 bases removed from V and 8 bases from J, the gap between germline ends came to 11 bases. The CDR3 is 14 residues long. The CDR3 region has the DNA TGCGCCAGCAGCTTGGTGGTAGGAGACGAAAAACTGTTTTTT. Protein product: CASSLVVGDEKLFF. Complete variable domain (other parts from reference TRBV5-1 and TRBJ1-4): KAGVTQTPRYLIKTRGQQVTLSCSPISGHRSVSWYQQTPGQGLQFLFEYFSETQRNKGNFPGRFSGRQFSNSRSEMNVSTLELGDSALYLCASSLVVGDEKLFFGSGTQLSVL.

CDR3 region: CASSLQGSGYSNQPQHF. For the CDR3, the DNA is TGTGCCAGCAGCTTACAGGGGAGCGGTTATAGCAATCAGCCCCAGCATTTT. The chain combines TRBV7-2 with TRBJ1-5, with D perhaps matching TRBD1 (6 bases). The CDR3 spans 17 residues. CDR1 and CDR2 (germline): SGHTA, FQGNSA. Trimming took 2 bases from V and 0 from J, leaving 14 bases between them.

This chain joins TRBV5-4 and TRBJ2-3, with 14 nucleotides matching TRBD2. V was pared by 3 bases and J by 2 bases, with 2 bases of the junction left unmatched. Germline CDR1 reads SGHNT; CDR2 reads YYREEE (reference sequence). This CDR3 is built from 16 residues. The CDR3 reads CASSWGLAGVTDTQYF. CDR3 sequence (DNA): TGTGCCAGCAGCTGGGGACTAGCGGGAGTCACAGATACGCAGTATTTT.

This clone was recorded once. Other DNA sequences from this sample encode an identical CDR3 as well. The chain carries TRBV14 and TRBJ1-1; D is ambiguous. This CDR3 spans 13 amino acids. The germline V and J ends were trimmed by 0 bases and 1 base, with 3 bases remaining between them. Germline V lookup: CDR1 SGHDN, CDR2 FVKESK. The CDR3 is CASSQDRNTEAFF. DNA for the CDR3: TGTGCCAGCAGCCAAGATCGGAACACTGAAGCTTTCTTT.

The V and J genes are TRBV27 and TRBJ2-1, with 8 nucleotides matching TRBD2. There are 14 residues in the CDR3. Germline values: CDR1 MNHEY, CDR2 SMNVEV (reference sequence). Unmatched junction bases numbered 0, after V lost 2 bases and J lost 3 bases. CDR3: CASSLAGGYNEQFF. DNA for the CDR3: TGTGCCAGCAGTTTAGCGGGAGGCTACAATGAGCAGTTCTTC.

This chain joins TRBV9 and TRBJ2-1, with 7 bases aligning to TRBD2. The CDR3 loop spans 14 amino acids. Germline loops: CDR1 SGDLS, CDR2 YYNGEE. Trimming at V came to 4 bases and at J to 2 bases, leaving 3 bases not matched to a gene. The CDR3 loop is CASSLGLTYNEQFF. In nucleotides, the CDR3 is TGTGCCAGCAGCCTGGGACTAACCTACAATGAGCAGTTCTTC.

The chain employs TRBV18 and TRBJ2-1, with 10 bases matching TRBD2. CDR3 length equals 14 residues. With 3 bases clipped from V and 5 bases from J, the junction kept 1 base outside the gene matches. Germline V lookup: CDR1 KGHSH, CDR2 LQKENI. CDR3 nucleotide sequence: TGTGCCAGCTCACCCACTAGCGGGAACAATGAGCAGTTCTTC. Amino acids: CASSPTSGNNEQFF.

The chain carries TRBV18 and TRBJ1-4; 10 nucleotides match TRBD1. With V trimmed by 4 bases and J by 8 bases, 10 bases remained unmatched. The CDR3 runs 16 residues. Germline V CDR1 and CDR2: KGHSH, LQKENI. CDR3 amino acids: CASSQNRQGAGEKLFF. Written as DNA, the CDR3 is TGTGCCAGCTCACAAAACCGACAGGGGGCAGGAGAAAAACTGTTTTTT.

V gene TRBV19 combines with J gene TRBJ2-2; 8 nucleotides align to TRBD2. With V trimmed by 5 bases and J by 5 bases, 10 bases remained unmatched. The CDR3 consists of 16 residues. Germline-derived CDR1 and CDR2 are LNHDA and SQIVND (reference sequence). CDR3 in DNA: TGTGCCAGTAGTGGGGAGCGGGAGACGACAACCGGGGAGCTGTTTTTT. Translating it yields CASSGERETTTGELFF. The full variable domain, rest sourced from reference TRBV19 and TRBJ2-2, is DGGITQSPKYLFRKEGQNVTLSCEQNLNHDAMYWYRQDPGQGLRLIYYSQIVNDFQKGDIAEGYSVSREKKESFPLTVTSAQKNPTAFYLCASSGERETTTGELFFGEGSRLTVL.

CDR3 bases: TGTGCCAGCAGCCTCGCACTAGGGGAGGGACAAGAGACCCAGTACTTC. It is translated as CASSLALGEGQETQYF. The chain has TRBV7-2 and TRBJ2-5; TRBD2 matches 7 bases. CDR1 is SGHTA, CDR2 FQGNSA, per germline. There are 16 residues in the CDR3. V gave up 5 bases and J gave up 2 bases; unmatched junction bases: 11.

The chain has TRBV4-3 and TRBJ2-3; the match to TRBD2 covers 10 bases. The CDR3 loop spans 17 amino acids. Losses at the gene ends were 0 bases for V and 0 bases for J; bases not matched to a gene: 3. CDR1 is LGHNA, CDR2 YSLEER, per germline. The CDR3 DNA reads TGCGCCAGCAGCCAAGATAGACTAGCGGGTAGCACAGATACGCAGTATTTT. This codes for CASSQDRLAGSTDTQYF.

This clone was seen only a few times. The chain employs TRBV7-2 and TRBJ1-1, with no clear D. Deletions cut 5 bases from V and 4 bases from J, with 14 bases between. The germline V gene has CDR1 SGHTA and CDR2 FQGNSA. The CDR3 consists of 14 residues. CDR3 coding DNA: TGTGCCAGCAGCGGTGGCTCCGGAGGCACTGAAGCTTTCTTT. Translated, it gives CASSGGSGGTEAFF.

The chain carries TRBV9 and TRBJ2-1, with TRBD2 as a possible D gene (5 bases). CDR1 is SGDLS and CDR2 is YYNGEE in the germline V gene. Trimming stripped 3 bases from V and 9 bases from J, with 16 bases between. This CDR3 spans 14 amino acids. CDR3 amino acids: CASSGGLAPSEQFF. In DNA form, the CDR3 reads TGTGCCAGCAGCGGCGGACTCGCGCCAAGTGAGCAGTTCTTC.

The chain has TRBV19 and TRBJ2-2; a possible D gene is TRBD1 (6 bases). The CDR3 is made up of 15 amino acids. Germline-derived CDR1 and CDR2 are LNHDA and SQIVND (reference sequence). Trimming removed 4 bases at V and 0 bases at J, with 9 bases between. The CDR3, as DNA: TGTGCCAGTAGTAGACAGGCCACGAACACCGGGGAGCTGTTTTTT. Its translation: CASSRQATNTGELFF.

The CDR3: CASSLNRGGTEAFF. Here the CDR3 DNA reads TGTGCCAGCTCCCTTAACAGGGGGGGCACTGAAGCTTTCTTT. This chain connects TRBV18 to TRBJ1-1; TRBD1 aligns across 8 bases. Germline V gives CDR1 KGHSH, CDR2 LQKENI. This CDR3 is built from 14 residues. V was pared by 6 bases and J by 4 bases, with 7 bases of the junction left unmatched.

The chain is built from TRBV29-1 and TRBJ2-3; no definite D call. The CDR3 spans 12 residues. Trimming left V 1 base short and J 2 bases short, with 4 bases between. CDR1 is SQVTM, CDR2 ANQGSEA, per germline. The CDR3 coding sequence is TGCAGCGTTGAAGGGCACACAGATACGCAGTATTTT. Translation gives CSVEGHTDTQYF.